The entry that follows covers one T cell receptor beta chain sequence. In its sample, this clonotype was seen many times. The antigen it binds to is not known. The input lacks base qualities; no much larger clone sits a single base away. The germline V gene gives CDR1 as KGHDR and CDR2 as SFDVKD. V is cut by 6 bases and J by 10 bases, and the space between the germline ends is 15 bases. The CDR3 goes from the cysteine to the phenylalanine over 14 residues. The read is trimmed to its CDR3 DNA, 42 bases read in frame from base 1. This specimen comes from a study of T cells in Graves' hyperthyroidism and ophthalmopathy (dated by TCRdb to between 2018 and 2020). At the level of the whole study: Peripheral blood was sampled at the time of initial diagnosis, prior to any treatment. A discovery cohort of about a hundred patients, 43 with Graves' ophthalmopathy and roughly 59 with stable Graves' hyperthyroidism, was used to find distinguishing TCR V-J signatures. An independent validation cohort of some 18 hyperthyroidism patients and 17 patients who later progressed to ophthalmopathy tested prospective prediction of ophthalmopathy. The study also compared thyroid tissue and blood T-cell repertoires from several Graves' hyperthyroidism patients. After sampling, hyperthyroidism patients received methimazole starting at 30 mg daily, and ophthalmopathy patients received high-dose intravenous methylprednisolone. The roughly 100 discovery patients were divided at random into training and test sets in a 7:3 ratio. The paper reports TCR Vbeta CDR3 sequencing of fewer than 150 peripheral blood samples: approximately 43 ophthalmopathy, around 80 hyperthyroidism and around 17 progressor patients. The study at large found these results: No statistical method was used to fix the sample size in advance, and group allocation was not hidden from the investigators. A model built on a 13 V-J signature distinguished ophthalmopathy from stable hyperthyroidism, reaching 85% to 90% sensitivity and 81.08% specificity in cross-validation and 80%/75% in testing. Most expanded thyroid clonotypes (frequency above 0.001) were also detected in blood, suggesting blood repertoires may reflect thyroid immune responses. In validation, the model predicted progression to ophthalmopathy a median of roughly 6.2 months before onset, with roughly 70% sensitivity and more than 72% specificity.

The TCR beta CDR3 regions were amplified from the RNA transcripts. The TCR CDR3 was subjected to a first round of RT-PCR using the HTBI primer set and the Qiagen OneStep RT-PCR kit. Libraries were constructed in a second round of multiplex PCR, after which size selection and purification were carried out. Paired-end sequencing of the libraries was performed with 100 bp reads on an Illumina HiSeq2000. On the study's bioinformatics: SOAPnuke was used to process the raw data, with reads discarded if the reads contained adapters or uncalled bases, had a mean Phred below 15, or lacked an exact constant-primer or identifier match. High-quality paired reads were merged with COPE v1.2.5, and unique nucleotide sequences were defined as clonotypes. MiTCR v1.1 was used to align clonotypes to the IMGT TRBV, TRBD and TRBJ reference segments. Analysis was restricted to V-J combinations with a frequency above 0.0001, which covered 99% to 99.2% of repertoires. The TCS score was defined as F50 (clonal expansion) divided by E x V (chaos), with BLOSUM62-based TCRdist calculated between CDR3 peptides within each V-J. Welch's t-statistics and random forest reduced fewer than 600 V-J features to roughly 13, which were used in a naive Bayes classifier (R e1071). Through fastp at Q25 and MiXCR, TCRdb rebuilt clones from the public reads, retaining in-frame beta chains. All rows with the same CDR3 protein become a single entry with the most common DNA and genes. The V and J calls come from TCRdb's annotation, not from the publication. Counted in this sample were over 450,000 distinct CDR3 sequences; roughly a sixth of them appeared once. The top ten clonotypes cover about 16% of the sample.

Ophthalmopathy patients had moderately to severely active disease, Clinical Activity Score of at least 3, NOSPECS grade of at least 4, and duration under 3 months. The study excluded patients with uncontrolled infections, other autoimmune diseases, pregnancy or lactation. Diagnoses were established on the basis of clinical symptoms, serum thyroxine and TRAb, thyroid ultrasound, and orbital computed tomography. PBMCs were separated from roughly 10 ml of fresh peripheral blood using Ficoll-Paque density gradient centrifugation. Total RNA was extracted with Trizol reagent, and quality was checked on an Agilent 2100 Bioanalyzer.

Rearrangement joined TRBV24-1 to TRBJ1-6; a weak D assignment points to TRBD1 (6 bases agree). The clonotype was recovered from a woman under 30 with Graves' ophthalmopathy. Sample: blood. The CDR3 region: CATSSDSWDSPLHF. The nucleotide sequence reads TGTGCCACCAGTTCGGACAGCTGGGACTCACCCCTCCACTTT.